What follows are 8 T cell receptor beta chains derived from one specimen sequenced in a study of T cell responses to AZD1222 COVID-19 vaccine. The method was immunoSEQ multiplex PCR; TCRdb's version includes in-frame clones alone and lacks a portion of them. The sample lists 72,000 or so clones; more than 75% were seen once. The specimen was peripheral blood, collected on day 0 of AZD1222 vaccination. The receptors stem from an adult in good health.

About this clone itself: An end of the junction does not agree with germline; a read error may underlie this. The V gene is TRBV5-6, the J gene TRBJ1-4; D is perhaps TRBD1 (6 bases). In germline, CDR1 is SGHDT, CDR2 YYEEEE. There are 13 residues in the CDR3. In nucleotides, the CDR3 is TGTGCCAGCAGCCGTGAGGGGGATCAGGGATTCCTTTTT. Translation gives CASSREGDQGFLF.

This rearrangement joins TRBV3-1 (or the pseudogene TRBV3-2) to TRBJ1-4; TRBD1 aligns across 8 bases. The germline gives CDR1 LGHDT, CDR2 YNNKEL (reference sequence). The junction had 0 bases not matched to a gene; V was cut back by 1 base and J by 8 bases. The CDR3 contains 13 residues. The CDR3 is CASSQGQGEKLFF. The CDR3 DNA reads TGTGCCAGCAGCCAAGGACAGGGGGAAAAACTGTTTTTT.

In DNA, the CDR3 is TGTGCCAGCAGCTTAGAAGTGCGGGAGACCCAGTACTTC. As protein: CASSLEVRETQYF. The chain carries TRBV11-2 and TRBJ2-5; D not certain. V was shortened by 0 bases and J by 5 bases, with 7 bases between the two germline ends. The V gene's germline CDR1 is SGHAT and CDR2 FQNNGV. This CDR3 spans 13 amino acids.

The chain is built from TRBV5-1 and TRBJ2-6, with 9 bases matching TRBD2. CDR1 and CDR2 from the germline V gene are SGHRS and YFSETQ. The CDR3 consists of 16 residues. Trimming removed 6 bases from V and 1 base from J; junction bases left unmatched: 5. CDR3: CASKLAGTSGANVLTF. DNA for the CDR3: TGCGCCAGCAAGCTAGCGGGGACGTCTGGGGCCAACGTCCTGACTTTC.

V and J are TRBV7-3 and TRBJ1-1, with D perhaps matching TRBD1 (5 bases). The V end was cut by 5 bases, the J end by 1 base, with 8 bases between. The CDR3 length is 13 residues. CDR1 and CDR2 (germline): SGHTA, FQGTGA. The chain's CDR3 is CASSRGENTEAFF. In nucleotides, the CDR3 is TGTGCCAGCAGCCGGGGCGAGAACACTGAAGCTTTCTTT.

This clone was observed a handful of times. The chain employs TRBV3-1 (or the pseudogene TRBV3-2) and TRBJ2-1, with TRBD1 matching over 7 bases. Germline V lookup: CDR1 LGHDT, CDR2 YNNKEL (reference sequence). The V segment lost 4 bases and the J segment 0 bases; nucleotides outside the gene matches: 9. The CDR3 totals 17 residues. Here the CDR3 reads CASSRRDSLSSYNEQFF. The CDR3 coding sequence is TGTGCCAGCAGCCGTAGGGACAGCCTAAGCTCCTACAATGAGCAGTTCTTC.

This sequence joins TRBV5-6 and TRBJ1-4; D gene unclear. Trimming left V 4 bases short and J 0 bases short, with 7 bases between. The CDR3 totals 14 residues. Per germline, CDR1 SGHDT and CDR2 YYEEEE. The CDR3 region has the DNA TGTGCCAGCAGCGAAGTTGCAACTAATGAAAAACTGTTTTTT. It codes for CASSEVATNEKLFF. The entire variable domain, with the rest obtained from reference TRBV5-6 and TRBJ1-4, is as follows: DAGVTQSPTHLIKTRGQQVTLRCSPKSGHDTVSWYQQALGQGPQFIFQYYEEEERQRGNFPDRFSGHQFPNYSSELNVNALLLGDSALYLCASSEVATNEKLFFGSGTQLSVL.

The chain combines TRBV28 with TRBJ1-2; weak D call: TRBD1 (5 bases). The germline V gene encodes CDR1 MDHEN and CDR2 SYDVKM. This CDR3 spans 13 amino acids. The germline V and J ends were trimmed by 3 bases and 5 bases, with 10 bases remaining between them. The CDR3 coding sequence is TGTGCCAGCAGTTTGCCCGACAGATATGGCTACACCTTC. Protein product: CASSLPDRYGYTF.